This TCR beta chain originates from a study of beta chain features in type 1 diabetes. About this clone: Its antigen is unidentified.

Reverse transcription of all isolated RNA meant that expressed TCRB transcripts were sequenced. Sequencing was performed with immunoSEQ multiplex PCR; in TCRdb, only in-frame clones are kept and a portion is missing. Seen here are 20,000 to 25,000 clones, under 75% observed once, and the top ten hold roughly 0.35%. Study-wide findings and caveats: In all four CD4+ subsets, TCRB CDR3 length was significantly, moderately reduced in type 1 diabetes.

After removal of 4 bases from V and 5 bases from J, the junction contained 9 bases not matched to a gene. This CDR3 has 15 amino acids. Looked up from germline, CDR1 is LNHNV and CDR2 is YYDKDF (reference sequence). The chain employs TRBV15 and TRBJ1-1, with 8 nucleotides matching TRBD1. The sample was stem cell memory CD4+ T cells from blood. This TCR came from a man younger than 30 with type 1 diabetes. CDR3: CATSTFTGGGTEAFF. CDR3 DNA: TGTGCCACCAGCACCTTTACAGGGGGAGGGACTGAAGCTTTCTTT. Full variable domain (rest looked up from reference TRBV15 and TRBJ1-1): DAMVIQNPRYQVTQFGKPVTLSCSQTLNHNVMYWYQQKSSQAPKLLFHYYDKDFNNEADTPDNFQSRRPNTSFCFLDIRSPGLGDTAMYLCATSTFTGGGTEAFFGQGTRLTVV.